The 13 T cell receptor beta chains in this list originate from one sample, sequenced in a study of shared clonotypes between healthy human individuals. TCRdb keeps only in-frame clones here, not all; method: immunoSEQ multiplex PCR. Of 2 million to 2.5 million clones in the sample, around 95% were seen once. The source material was naive CD4+ T cells sorted from blood. Sample subset: CD45RA+ positively selected. These receptors were taken from a man aged 18 to 30 in good health.

The V call is TRBV27, the J call TRBJ2-4; 8 bases are shared with TRBD1. The germline V gene encodes CDR1 MNHEY and CDR2 SMNVEV (reference sequence). This CDR3 is 15 amino acids long. J lost 4 bases, V lost 7 bases, and 9 bases had no gene match. The DNA for the CDR3 is TGTGCCAGCAAGCCGACAGGGGTGGCAAAAAACATTCAGTACTTC. This encodes CASKPTGVAKNIQYF.

This clone has just one count. The rearrangement links TRBV29-1 to TRBJ1-1, with 8 bases matching TRBD1. The CDR3 has 13 residues. From germline, CDR1 is SQVTM and CDR2 ANQGSEA. Trimming removed 5 bases from V and 4 bases from J; junction bases left unmatched: 6. The CDR3 DNA sequence: TGCAGCGTTCAGGGGGCTCCGAGCACTGAAGCTTTCTTT. Residues: CSVQGAPSTEAFF.

The chain employs TRBV6-1 and TRBJ2-2, with TRBD2 as a possible D gene (6 bases). Germline lookup yields CDR1 MNHNS and CDR2 SASEGT. Trimming took off 8 bases at V and 2 bases at J, with 12 bases between the two ends. This CDR3 is 14 amino acids long. The CDR3 spells CASSGLENTGELFF. CDR3 DNA sequence: TGTGCCAGCTCGGGACTTGAAAACACCGGGGAGCTGTTTTTT.

The chain employs TRBV27 and TRBJ2-7; 12 positions match TRBD1. The J segment lost 6 bases and the V segment lost 3 bases, leaving 15 bases of the junction unmatched. The CDR3 has 18 amino acids. Germline CDR1 and CDR2: MNHEY and SMNVEV (reference sequence). DNA for the CDR3: TGTGCCAGCAGTTTTAAGGGGACAGGGGGCCGTTTCCCCTTCGAGCAGTACTTC. This translates into CASSFKGTGGRFPFEQYF.

For this clone: Other DNA sequences within the sample encode an identical CDR3. The chain has TRBV10-1 and TRBJ2-7, with TRBD2 identical over 8 bases. Looked up from germline, CDR1 is WNHNN and CDR2 is SYGVQD (reference sequence). This CDR3 contains 14 residues. The ends lost 2 bases at V and 2 bases at J; junction bases unmatched: 2. The CDR3 region has the DNA TGCGCCAGCAGTGAGGCTAGCGGGCCCTACGAGCAGTACTTC. This translates into CASSEASGPYEQYF.

This clone appeared once. The V gene is TRBV5-4, the J gene TRBJ2-2, with 10 bases aligning to TRBD1. After removal of 4 bases from V and 11 bases from J, the junction contained 5 bases not matched to a gene. Per germline, CDR1 SGHNT and CDR2 YYREEE (reference sequence). CDR3 length equals 13 residues. For the CDR3, the DNA is TGTGCCAGCAGCGCCGACAGGGGGCAAGAGCTGTTTTTT. This gives the protein CASSADRGQELFF.

The genes are TRBV14 and TRBJ2-5; D is undetermined. The germline V and J ends were trimmed by 4 bases and 2 bases, with 11 bases remaining between them. The CDR3 is 14 residues long. Germline-derived CDR1 and CDR2 are SGHDN and FVKESK. As DNA, the CDR3 is TGTGCCAGCAGCCGAATTCCGACACAAGAGACCCAGTACTTC. The encoded protein is CASSRIPTQETQYF.

The rearrangement uses TRBV15 and TRBJ1-1; TRBD1 agrees at 7 bases. The CDR3 consists of 16 residues. Germline V gene data show CDR1 as LNHNV and CDR2 as YYDKDF (reference sequence). V was clipped by 3 bases and J by 1 base; unmatched bases: 8. CDR3 sequence reads: CATSSRDSTPNTEAFF. The CDR3, as DNA: TGTGCCACCAGCAGTAGGGACAGTACCCCGAACACTGAAGCTTTCTTT.

The CDR3 protein is CASSWGQGAEAFF. In DNA, the CDR3 is TGTGCCAGCAGCTGGGGACAGGGGGCTGAAGCTTTCTTT. This chain joins TRBV5-4 and TRBJ1-1; 11 nucleotides agree with TRBD1. This CDR3 region has 13 residues. The V and J ends lost 3 bases and 6 bases, in that order; junction bases with no gene match: 1. The germline CDR1 and CDR2 sequences are SGHNT and YYREEE (reference sequence).

The J gene is TRBJ1-6, the V gene TRBV25-1, with D perhaps TRBD1 (6 bases). Germline V gene lookup returns CDR1 MGHDK and CDR2 SYGVNS. The CDR3 covers 14 residues. V lost 5 bases to trimming and J lost 7 bases, with 12 bases between them. The CDR3 DNA reads as TGTGCCAGCAGTCCGCACAGGGCGAATTCACCCCTCCACTTT. Translation: CASSPHRANSPLHF.

This chain links TRBV29-1 with TRBJ2-3; D tentatively reads TRBD1 or TRBD2 (5 bases each). Looked up from germline, CDR1 is SQVTM and CDR2 is ANQGSEA. The CDR3 has 15 amino acids. Trimming removed 2 bases at V and 9 bases at J, with 21 bases between. CDR3: CSVERVGGGRRTQYF. CDR3 nucleotides: TGCAGCGTTGAACGGGTTGGGGGTGGGCGAAGGACGCAGTATTTT.

The table lists this clone with a count of one. In DNA form, the CDR3 reads TGTGCCATCAGTGGACAGGGGATCTTTGGGGAGACCCAGTACTTC. Encoded protein: CAISGQGIFGETQYF. The rearrangement uses TRBV10-3 and TRBJ2-5; 8 bases are a match to TRBD1. The ends lost 4 bases at V and 5 bases at J; junction bases unmatched: 9. Germline CDR1 is ENHRY and CDR2 is SYGVKD. This CDR3 is 15 amino acids long.

The chain couples TRBV6-5 to TRBJ1-2; 7 nucleotides agree with TRBD1. The junction had 8 bases not matched to a gene; V was cut back by 0 bases and J by 7 bases. The CDR3 covers 15 residues. CDR1 is MNHEY and CDR2 is SVGAGI in the germline V gene. CDR3 in DNA: TGTGCCAGCAGTTACTCGGCGACAGGGAGGGGTGGCTACACCTTC. The encoded protein is CASSYSATGRGGYTF.